This TCR beta chain was recorded in a study of cytotoxic CD8 clonotypes in ibrutinib-treated CLL. Study outcomes and limitations: While tracking circulating CD8+ T-cell counts, baseline clonality exceeded that of age-matched healthy donors. Clonotypes that were public were uncommon, and they contracted or stayed stable on treatment.

The CDR3 loop spans 13 amino acids. Germline CDR1 and CDR2: MNHEY and SVGAGI. V was trimmed by 0 bases and J by 8 bases, leaving 10 bases between them. Profiled with immunoSEQ multiplex PCR; TCRdb holds only in-frame clones, not every one. The profile shows approximately 100,000 clones, approximately 82% of them singletons. On this clone: What it recognizes is unknown.

This TCR was recovered from a human donor with chronic lymphocytic leukemia. The material was PBMCs, obtained after 12 months of ibrutinib treatment. The V call is TRBV6-5, the J call TRBJ1-2; D remains ambiguous. CDR3 in amino acids: CASSYSGVEGYTF. CDR3 sequence (DNA): TGTGCCAGCAGTTACTCCGGGGTAGAAGGCTACACCTTC.